This entry is about one TCR beta chain. The antigen is unknown. Healthy Caucasian individuals from Russia aged roughly 6 to 90 were enrolled as donors. A minimum of 6 million PBMCs was isolated per sample. Next came a second PCR, run for roughly 7 to 12 cycles, which used a sample-barcoded 5' primer along with a J-beta primer mix. MiXCR was run by TCRdb on the 5' RACE reads, yielding one entry per CDR3 protein. The profile covers 910,000 or so distinct CDR3 sequences, with just over 50% appearing a single time and 20% to 25% taken by the ten largest. Looked up from germline, CDR1 is LGHDT and CDR2 is YNNKEL (reference sequence). Trimming removed 3 bases at V and 0 bases at J, with 9 bases between. The CDR3 covers 14 residues. This sample was included in a study of blood T cells in healthy people across ages. Study-wide points: Aged donors had fewer naive CD4+ cells and lower diversity than long-lived donors.

V is TRBV3-1 and J is TRBJ2-7; D unresolved. This TCR derives from a woman in her sixties or seventies in good health. Sequencing was done on a sample of blood. The chain's CDR3 is CASSQATISYEQYF. The CDR3 DNA reads as TGTGCCAGCAGCCAGGCAACTATCTCCTACGAGCAGTACTTC.